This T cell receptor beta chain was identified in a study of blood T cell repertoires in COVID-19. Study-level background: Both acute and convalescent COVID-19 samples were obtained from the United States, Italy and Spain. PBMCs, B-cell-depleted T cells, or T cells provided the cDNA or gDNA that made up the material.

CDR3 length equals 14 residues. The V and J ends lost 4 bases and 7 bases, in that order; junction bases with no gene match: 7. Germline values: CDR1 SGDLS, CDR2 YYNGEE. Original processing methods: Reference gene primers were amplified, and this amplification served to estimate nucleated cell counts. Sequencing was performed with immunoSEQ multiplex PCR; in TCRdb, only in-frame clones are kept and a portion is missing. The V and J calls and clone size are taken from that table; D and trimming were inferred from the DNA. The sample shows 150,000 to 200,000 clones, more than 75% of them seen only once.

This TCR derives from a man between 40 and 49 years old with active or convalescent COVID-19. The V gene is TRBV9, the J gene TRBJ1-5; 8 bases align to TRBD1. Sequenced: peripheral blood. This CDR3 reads CASSKQGGRQPQHF. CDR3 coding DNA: TGTGCCAGCAGCAAACAGGGGGGAAGGCAGCCCCAGCATTTT.